This T cell receptor beta chain originates from a study of regulatory T cells in long-lasting Graves disease. Study at large: Treatment with antithyroid drugs for over 5 years, together with positive TSH receptor antibodies, meant persistent Graves' disease. Study-level points and caveats: Sampling was limited to peripheral blood rather than thyroid tissue. Relative to newly diagnosed Graves' patients, persistent ones had lower TCR diversity.

Arm-PCR of CDR3 regions with iRepertoire HTBI primers generated TCR beta libraries. TCRdb re-derived calls from the multiplex PCR reads in MiXCR, one entry per CDR3 protein. The sample includes 450,000 or so distinct CDR3 sequences, about a fifth of them seen just once. Specified time point: persistent/refractory GD, antithyroid drugs over 5 years with positive TRAb. PBMCs provided the RNA from which the TCR library was made. Comment on this clonotype: Antigen: not known.

The specimen was peripheral blood mononuclear cells (PBMCs), collected when the disease was refractory, from a patient treated with antithyroid drugs. This receptor was taken from a female donor with Graves disease.

The CDR3 nucleotides read TGCGCCAGCAGCTTAGAGTCGGCCCGCCTGAACACTGAAGCTTTCTTT. Translation: CASSLESARLNTEAFF. The chain is built from TRBV5-1 and TRBJ1-1; D unclear. This CDR3 comprises 16 residues. Trimming took off 2 bases at V and 0 bases at J, with 14 bases between the two ends. Germline loops: CDR1 SGHRS, CDR2 YFSETQ.